The 26 T cell receptor beta chains presented below share a single source sample, sequenced in a study of blood T cell repertoires in COVID-19. TCRdb keeps only in-frame clones here, not all; method: immunoSEQ multiplex PCR. The sample yields about 180,000 clones, approximately 80% seen once. Sequenced: peripheral blood. The receptor set was obtained from a woman aged 60-75 years with acute or convalescent COVID-19.

The CDR3 protein is CASSLNPGLDPPDTQYF. In DNA form, the CDR3 reads TGTGCCAGCAGCTTAAACCCGGGACTAGACCCCCCAGATACGCAGTATTTT. The chain has TRBV7-2 and TRBJ2-3, with TRBD2 matching 8 bases. J gave up 4 bases and V 2 bases, and 11 bases lay outside the gene matches. In germline, CDR1 is SGHTA, CDR2 FQGNSA. The CDR3 runs to 17 residues.

This clone showed up just once. This chain uses TRBV28 with TRBJ1-5; TRBD1 matches at 10 bases. Germline lookup yields CDR1 MDHEN and CDR2 SYDVKM. The CDR3 spans 15 residues. With 6 bases clipped from V and 4 bases from J, the junction kept 6 bases outside the gene matches. The CDR3 bases are TGTGCCAGCAGGCCGGGACAGGGGAATAATCAGCCCCAGCATTTT. It encodes CASRPGQGNNQPQHF.

This rearrangement joins TRBV29-1 to TRBJ2-1, with TRBD2 matching 10 bases. The CDR3 extends over 15 amino acids. Germline CDR1 is SQVTM and CDR2 is ANQGSEA. Trimming removed 3 bases from V and 12 bases from J; junction bases left unmatched: 14. In DNA form, the CDR3 reads TGCAGCGTTGACAGGGGAAGCGGGACTAGCGTAGGGCAGTTCTTC. It translates to CSVDRGSGTSVGQFF.

J is TRBJ2-2 and V is TRBV5-1; 8 bases map to TRBD1. Germline trimming cut 7 bases from V and 5 bases from J; bases unmatched to any gene: 7. The CDR3 is 14 amino acids. CDR1 SGHRS and CDR2 YFSETQ come from the germline V gene. This CDR3 is CASDRGMKTGELFF. The CDR3, as DNA: TGCGCCAGCGACAGGGGAATGAAAACCGGGGAGCTGTTTTTT. Variable domain in full (rest from reference TRBV5-1 and TRBJ2-2): KAGVTQTPRYLIKTRGQQVTLSCSPISGHRSVSWYQQTPGQGLQFLFEYFSETQRNKGNFPGRFSGRQFSNSRSEMNVSTLELGDSALYLCASDRGMKTGELFFGEGSRLTVL.

This chain links TRBV28 with TRBJ1-5, with TRBD1 matching 7 bases. Germline V gene data show CDR1 as MDHEN and CDR2 as SYDVKM. This CDR3 comprises 14 residues. V shed 3 bases, J shed 7 bases, and the junction held 6 bases outside the gene matches. CDR3 sequence reads: CASSLDRLGQPQHF. The DNA for the CDR3 is TGTGCCAGCAGTTTGGACAGGTTAGGGCAGCCCCAGCATTTT. The variable domain in full, completed from reference TRBV28 and TRBJ1-5, reads DVKVTQSSRYLVKRTGEKVFLECVQDMDHENMFWYRQDPGLGLRLIYFSYDVKMKEKGDIPEGYSVSREKKERFSLILESASTNQTSMYLCASSLDRLGQPQHFGDGTRLSIL.

The chain combines TRBV2 with TRBJ1-2; possible D gene TRBD1, 6 bases. The V end was cut by 7 bases, the J end by 4 bases, with 16 bases between. The CDR3 totals 14 residues. CDR1 and CDR2 (germline): SNHLY, FYNNEI. The CDR3 sequence is CASTGVGQSYGYTF. The CDR3, as DNA: TGTGCCAGCACTGGAGTCGGACAGAGCTATGGCTACACCTTC.

V is TRBV7-9 and J is TRBJ2-3, with 12 bases matching TRBD1. CDR3 length: 17 amino acids. Germline loops: CDR1 SEHNR, CDR2 FQNEAQ (reference sequence). V dropped 4 bases and J dropped 2; count of bases not matched to a gene: 7. The CDR3: CASSSGTGGLLTDTQYF. The CDR3 nucleotides read TGTGCCAGCAGCTCCGGGACAGGGGGCCTCCTCACAGATACGCAGTATTTT.

CDR3 DNA sequence: TGTGCCAGCAGCCTATCAGTGCAGGGCGGCTACACCTTC. Its translation: CASSLSVQGGYTF. The chain carries TRBV3-1 (or the pseudogene TRBV3-2) and TRBJ1-2; possible D gene TRBD1, 5 bases. The germline V gene encodes CDR1 LGHDT and CDR2 YNNKEL (reference sequence). V was cut by 4 bases and J by 8 bases, with 14 bases left in between. CDR3 size: 13 residues.

The chain employs TRBV2 and TRBJ1-1, with D possibly being TRBD1 (5 bases). Trimming shortened V by 11 bases and J by 0 bases, and 16 bases separated the two germline ends. The CDR3 has 14 residues. Per germline, CDR1 SNHLY and CDR2 FYNNEI. The CDR3 coding sequence is TGTGCCGATGGGGGGGTCGGAATGAACACTGAAGCTTTCTTT. It translates to CADGGVGMNTEAFF.

J is TRBJ2-7 and V is TRBV6-2 or TRBV6-3, with 7 bases matching TRBD2. The CDR3 runs to 15 residues. Germline V gives CDR1 MNHEY, CDR2 SVGEGT. Unmatched junction bases numbered 13, after V lost 4 bases and J lost 7 bases. The CDR3 here is CASSSNAGTKWEQYF. DNA for the CDR3: TGTGCCAGCAGTTCGAACGCCGGGACTAAATGGGAGCAGTACTTC.

This chain joins TRBV5-4 and TRBJ2-2, with D hard to call. V was clipped by 0 bases and J by 1 base, with 4 bases between them. Per the germline V gene, CDR1 is SGHNT and CDR2 is YYREEE (reference sequence). The CDR3 has 14 amino acids. CDR3 protein: CASSLAQNTGELFF. DNA of the CDR3: TGTGCCAGCAGCTTGGCCCAGAACACCGGGGAGCTGTTTTTT.

The rearrangement joins TRBV19 to TRBJ1-6; no clear D. The CDR3 consists of 17 residues. The germline V gene encodes CDR1 LNHDA and CDR2 SQIVND (reference sequence). Trimming stripped 6 bases from V and 0 bases from J, with 15 bases between. CDR3 bases: TGTGCCAGTAGGCCCGAGGTGGGGAGCTCCTATAATTCACCCCTCCACTTT. Residues: CASRPEVGSSYNSPLHF.

The rearrangement links TRBV6-2 or TRBV6-3 to TRBJ1-2; 8 bases are a match to TRBD1. The CDR3 has 18 residues. Trimming removed 0 bases from V and 4 bases from J; junction bases left unmatched: 13. Germline CDR1 MNHEY, CDR2 SVGEGT. The CDR3 sequence: CASSYSRFGTGNVYGYTF. Written as DNA, the CDR3 is TGTGCCAGCAGTTACTCGAGGTTCGGGACAGGCAACGTCTATGGCTACACCTTC.

The V gene is TRBV6-5, the J gene TRBJ2-3, with D possibly being TRBD2 (6 bases). CDR1 and CDR2 (germline): MNHEY, SVGAGI. Trimming removed 8 bases at V and 3 bases at J, with 9 bases between. The CDR3 consists of 12 residues. This chain's CDR3 is CASRRGTDTQYF. For the CDR3, the DNA is TGTGCCAGCCGGCGGGGAACAGATACGCAGTATTTT.

J is TRBJ2-5 and V is TRBV5-1; D possibly corresponds to TRBD2 (5 bases). The CDR3 sequence is 14 residues long. Germline V gene sequence: CDR1 SGHRS, CDR2 YFSETQ. V was shortened by 4 bases and J by 3 bases, with 13 bases between the two germline ends. The CDR3 sequence: CASSRLDGEETQYF. The CDR3 bases are TGCGCCAGCAGCAGGCTTGACGGGGAAGAGACCCAGTACTTC.

This clone was counted a single time. The rearrangement uses TRBV11-2 and TRBJ2-3, with a possible D match to TRBD1 (6 bases). The CDR3 runs 16 residues. CDR1 and CDR2 (germline): SGHAT, FQNNGV. Trimming took off 5 bases at V and 1 base at J, with 16 bases between the two ends. The CDR3 DNA reads as TGTGCCAGCAGCCCCTTAAGGCACAGGGGCACAGATACGCAGTATTTT. As protein: CASSPLRHRGTDTQYF.

This clone was seen a handful of times. The chain carries TRBV3-1 (or the pseudogene TRBV3-2) and TRBJ1-5; 7 positions agree with TRBD1. J lost 7 bases, V lost 4 bases, and 7 bases had no gene match. CDR1 LGHDT and CDR2 YNNKEL come from the germline V gene (reference sequence). The length of the CDR3 is 14 residues. CDR3 DNA: TGTGCCAGCAGCCGGACAGGAGTAGGGCAGCCCCAGCATTTT. This translates into CASSRTGVGQPQHF.

The chain links TRBV10-3 to TRBJ1-2, with unresolved D. CDR3 length equals 12 residues. The germline gives CDR1 ENHRY, CDR2 SYGVKD. V was shortened by 2 bases and J by 6 bases, with 7 bases between the two germline ends. DNA of the CDR3: TGTGCCATCAGTGAGAATCAGAATGGCTACACCTTC. Amino acids: CAISENQNGYTF.

V usage is TRBV7-9 and J usage is TRBJ2-7, with D maybe TRBD2 (6 bases). From germline, CDR1 is SEHNR and CDR2 FQNEAQ (reference sequence). This CDR3 comprises 15 residues. Trimming pared 1 base from V and 1 base from J, leaving 11 bases between. This chain's CDR3 is CASSLGASVSYEQYF. The CDR3 DNA follows: TGTGCCAGCAGCTTAGGAGCTAGCGTGTCCTACGAGCAGTACTTC. The entire variable domain, with the rest obtained from reference TRBV7-9 and TRBJ2-7, is as follows: DTGVSQNPRHKITKRGQNVTFRCDPISEHNRLYWYRQTLGQGPEFLTYFQNEAQLEKSRLLSDRFSAERPKGSFSTLEIQRTEQGDSAMYLCASSLGASVSYEQYFGPGTRLTVT.

The table lists this clone with a few counts. The chain uses TRBV5-1 and TRBJ2-1, with D perhaps TRBD2 (5 bases). The CDR3 is made up of 13 amino acids. V lost 2 bases, J lost 5 bases, and 8 bases lay in between. The germline CDR1 and CDR2 sequences are SGHRS and YFSETQ. CDR3 in DNA: TGCGCCAGCAGCTTACTAGGGAACAATGAGCAGTTCTTC. Residues: CASSLLGNNEQFF.

The chain recombines TRBV7-9 with TRBJ2-2; 8 bases are a match to TRBD1. Germline V lookup: CDR1 SEHNR, CDR2 FQNEAQ (reference sequence). The CDR3 is 16 residues long. Trimming removed 5 bases from V and 5 bases from J; junction bases left unmatched: 10. This CDR3 is CASSRRTGLVTGELFF. The CDR3 DNA is TGTGCCAGCAGCCGCCGGACAGGGCTCGTGACCGGGGAGCTGTTTTTT.

This chain connects TRBV15 to TRBJ2-3; TRBD1 aligns across 10 bases. The CDR3 sequence is 18 residues long. V shed 0 bases, J shed 1 base, and the junction held 7 bases outside the gene matches. Germline CDR1 is LNHNV and CDR2 is YYDKDF (reference sequence). The CDR3 region is CATSREAWGQGRTDTQYF. The CDR3, as DNA: TGTGCCACCAGCAGAGAGGCTTGGGGACAGGGGCGCACAGATACGCAGTATTTT.

The rearrangement joins TRBV5-1 to TRBJ2-7, with D possibly matching TRBD1 (6 bases). The length of the CDR3 is 18 residues. Trimming removed 0 bases from V and 4 bases from J, with 23 bases in between. In germline, CDR1 is SGHRS, CDR2 YFSETQ. The CDR3: CASSLALGAGALRYEQYF. As DNA, the CDR3 is TGCGCCAGCAGCTTGGCCCTGGGGGCGGGCGCCCTAAGGTACGAGCAGTACTTC.

This chain uses TRBV4-3 with TRBJ2-3, with TRBD2 matching 9 bases. This CDR3 comprises 15 residues. Germline CDR1 LGHNA, CDR2 YSLEER. V shed 1 base and J 4 bases; nucleotides not matched to a gene: 3. The CDR3: CASSQGLAGPDTQYF. The CDR3 DNA follows: TGCGCCAGCAGCCAAGGGCTAGCGGGGCCAGATACGCAGTATTTT.

This chain uses TRBV11-2 with TRBJ1-1, with 8 positions matching TRBD1. V shed 3 bases and J 0 bases; nucleotides not matched to a gene: 9. The CDR3 has 17 amino acids. In germline, CDR1 is SGHAT, CDR2 FQNNGV. The DNA of the CDR3 is TGTGCCAGCAGCTTGCGGACAGGGCGTGCCATGAACACTGAAGCTTTCTTT. The encoded protein is CASSLRTGRAMNTEAFF. Filled out from reference TRBV11-2 and TRBJ1-1, the complete variable domain reads EAGVAQSPRYKIIEKRQSVAFWCNPISGHATLYWYQQILGQGPKLLIQFQNNGVVDDSQLPKDRFSAERLKGVDSTLKIQPAKLEDSAVYLCASSLRTGRAMNTEAFFGQGTRLTVV.

V usage is TRBV6-5 and J usage is TRBJ1-2; no reliable D call. V was clipped by 2 bases and J by 10 bases, with 17 bases between them. This CDR3 is built from 14 residues. From germline, CDR1 is MNHEY and CDR2 SVGAGI. As DNA, the CDR3 is TGTGCCAGCAGTTACAGTCCAGGAGGTTTGGACTACACCTTC. Its protein product is CASSYSPGGLDYTF.